This entry concerns a single TCR beta chain. Antigen unknown. These data originate in a study of identical twins. Study observations and caveats: Alpha sequences that were out-of-frame and twin-shared showed an excess of low generation probability. Carriage of fewer insertions was seen in abundant cord blood beta clonotypes, whereas memory repertoires showed none.

Each cDNA held unique molecular identifiers, and template switching gave it a universal primer site. TCRdb fed the 5' RACE reads into MiXCR, producing one record per CDR3 protein. This table holds more than 1.5 million distinct CDR3 sequences, under 35% found once. V lost 4 bases to trimming and J lost 3 bases; unmatched junction nucleotides: 8. CDR3 size: 17 residues. The V gene's germline CDR1 is SGHVS and CDR2 FQNEAQ. The sequenced sample was cord blood. The TCR sequence derives from a newborn girl in good health. The rearrangement links TRBV7-8 to TRBJ1-5; 11 nucleotides align to TRBD1. This chain's CDR3 is CASSSRPGQGDNQPQHF. CDR3 coding DNA: TGTGCCAGCAGCTCGAGGCCGGGACAGGGGGACAATCAGCCCCAGCATTTT.